This T cell receptor (beta chain) was found in a study of blood T cell repertoires in COVID-19. Study at large: Donors in the United States, Italy and Spain gave samples during acute or convalescent COVID-19. Sample material is recorded as cDNA or gDNA derived from T cells, B-cell-depleted T cells, or PBMCs.

Under the authors' procedure: Estimated nucleated cell counts came from reference gene primer amplification. Only in-frame clones appear in the TCRdb table, and some are missing; sequencing was by immunoSEQ multiplex PCR. The D gene and trimming were derived from the DNA, and the V and J assignments and clone size from that table. Of 250,000 to 300,000 clones detected, 86% appear once; the ten largest clones hold around 3.6%. Trimming took 6 bases from V and 4 from J, leaving 9 bases between them. The CDR3 extends over 12 amino acids. Germline assignment: CDR1 MGHRA and CDR2 YSYEKL. Input material: peripheral blood. The receptor was isolated from a man younger than 35 with active or convalescent COVID-19. The chain has TRBV4-1 and TRBJ1-1; TRBD1 is a possible D gene (5 bases). DNA of the CDR3: TGCGCCAGCAGACAGGTGGGCACTGAAGCTTTCTTT. Protein sequence: CASRQVGTEAFF.